This is a list of T cell receptor beta chains from one sample in a study of blood T cell repertoires in COVID-19. This table comes from immunoSEQ multiplex PCR, and its TCRdb copy is limited to in-frame clones, with some not included. The sample shows over 85,000 clones, around 89% of them seen only once. The specimen sequenced was peripheral blood. All receptors come from a woman between 45 and 60 years old with acute or convalescent COVID-19. Both conserved end residues are part of each CDR3. D genes are given only for firm matches. Size is omitted from some rows. Given values are once, few, many or a class for expanded clones.

>.|TRBV29-1|11|TRBJ1-1|.
CSAGEMAGTFF
TGCAGCGCCGGAGAGATGGCGGGGACTTTCTTT
>.|TRBV18|15|TRBJ2-5|.
CASSPPSGVRETQYF
TGTGCCAGCTCACCACCGTCGGGAGTTCGGGAGACCCAGTACTTC
>.|TRBV5-1|14|TRBJ2-5|TRBD1
CASSFRGQAETQYF
TGCGCCAGCAGCTTTCGGGGACAGGCAGAAACCCAGTACTTC
>.|TRBV15|18|TRBJ2-1|TRBD2
CATSRDSYVLAEGNEQFF
TGTGCCACCAGCAGAGATTCGTACGTTCTAGCGGAGGGAAATGAGCAGTTCTTC
>.|TRBV7-2|14|TRBJ2-7|.
CASSPSRGSDEQYF
TGTGCCAGCAGCCCTTCCAGGGGATCGGACGAGCAGTACTTC
>.|TRBV10-1|13|TRBJ1-1|.
CASRLTENTEAFF
TGCGCCAGCAGATTGACAGAGAACACTGAAGCTTTCTTT
>.|TRBV29-1|17|TRBJ2-2|TRBD2
CSVNIAGTSGSTGELFF
TGCAGCGTCAATATCGCCGGGACTAGCGGGAGTACCGGGGAGCTGTTTTTT
>few|TRBV24-1|15|TRBJ2-2|.
CATSPGQSNTGELFF
TGTGCCACCAGCCCGGGACAAAGTAATACCGGGGAGCTGTTTTTT
>.|TRBV5-1|15|TRBJ2-2|TRBD1
CASSGLQGAGGELFF
TGCGCCAGCAGCGGACTACAGGGGGCGGGCGGGGAGCTGTTTTTT
>.|TRBV18|14|TRBJ1-1|.
CASSPAGSRTEAFF
TGTGCCAGCTCACCGGCAGGCAGTAGGACTGAAGCTTTCTTT
>.|TRBV10-2|11|TRBJ2-7|.
CASSPQYEQYF
TGCGCCAGCAGCCCTCAGTACGAGCAGTACTTC
>.|TRBV12-3/TRBV12-4|13|TRBJ2-7|TRBD2
CASRLGEGHEQYF
TGTGCCAGCAGACTTGGGGAGGGGCACGAGCAGTACTTC
>.|TRBV27|13|TRBJ1-1|.
CASSIDMDTEAFF
TGTGCCAGCAGTATCGACATGGACACTGAAGCTTTCTTT
>once|TRBV14|13|TRBJ2-7|.
CASSQEVRDEQYF
TGTGCCAGCAGCCAAGAAGTCAGGGACGAGCAGTACTTC
>.|TRBV5-1|14|TRBJ1-1|TRBD1
CASSLRTGLTEAFF
TGCGCCAGCAGCTTAAGGACAGGGCTCACTGAAGCTTTCTTT
>.|TRBV18|14|TRBJ2-3|TRBD1
CASSPGTVLSTQYF
TGTGCCAGCTCACCCGGGACAGTCTTGAGTACGCAGTATTTT
>once|TRBV19|17|TRBJ1-5|TRBD1
CASSRGTGVYSNQPQHF
TGTGCCAGTAGTAGAGGGACAGGGGTATATAGCAATCAGCCCCAGCATTTT
>once|TRBV3-1/TRBV3-2|16|TRBJ1-6|.
CASSQGGRAHNSPLHF
TGTGCCAGCAGCCAAGGGGGCAGGGCCCATAATTCACCCCTCCACTTT